The entry below gives a single TCR beta chain sequence along with its context. Its antigen is not identified. This sample is part of a study of cytomegalovirus exposure and HLA in healthy donors. Researchers ran the PCR with 60 Vbeta and 13 Jbeta primers. Clones were read by immunoSEQ multiplex PCR, and TCRdb kept only the in-frame ones, dropping some. Seen here are around 95,000 clones, nearly 80% observed once, and the top ten hold about 4%. Findings and caveats of the study: By HLA locus, TCR association rates varied in a later analysis, with DRB1 showing the most and HLA-C the fewest. There were approximately 150 TCR beta chains listed as cytomegalovirus-associated.

Every donor was a healthy person donating bone marrow. Input material: PBMCs. This TCR was recovered from a woman in her thirties or forties in good health and CMV-seropositive.

The CDR3 spells CASSPGQGNTGELFF. DNA of the CDR3: TGCGCCAGCAGCCCGGGACAGGGGAACACCGGGGAGCTGTTTTTT. This chain uses TRBV5-1 with TRBJ2-2, with 9 bases that match TRBD1. The germline gives CDR1 SGHRS, CDR2 YFSETQ. The CDR3 is made up of 15 amino acids. J lost 1 base, V lost 4 bases, and 2 bases had no gene match.